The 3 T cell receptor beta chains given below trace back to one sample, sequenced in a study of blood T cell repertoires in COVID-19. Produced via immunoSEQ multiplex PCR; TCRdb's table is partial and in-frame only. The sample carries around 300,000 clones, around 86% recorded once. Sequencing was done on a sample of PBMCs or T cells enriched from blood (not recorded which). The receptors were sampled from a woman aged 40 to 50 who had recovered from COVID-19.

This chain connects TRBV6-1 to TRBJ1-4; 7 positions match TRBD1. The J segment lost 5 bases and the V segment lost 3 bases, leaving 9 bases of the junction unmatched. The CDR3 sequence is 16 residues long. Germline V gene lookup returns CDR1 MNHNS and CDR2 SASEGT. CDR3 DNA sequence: TGTGCCAGCAGTGATTCGACAGGGTCGCTCAATGAAAAACTGTTTTTT. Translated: CASSDSTGSLNEKLFF.

CDR3 DNA sequence: TGTGCCAGCAGTGAAGACTGGACTAGGTTCGCGAACACCGGGGAGCTGTTTTTT. Residues: CASSEDWTRFANTGELFF. J is TRBJ2-2 and V is TRBV6-1; TRBD2 agrees at 7 bases. V dropped 1 base and J dropped 0; count of bases not matched to a gene: 8. CDR1 and CDR2 (germline): MNHNS, SASEGT. The CDR3 sequence is 18 residues long.

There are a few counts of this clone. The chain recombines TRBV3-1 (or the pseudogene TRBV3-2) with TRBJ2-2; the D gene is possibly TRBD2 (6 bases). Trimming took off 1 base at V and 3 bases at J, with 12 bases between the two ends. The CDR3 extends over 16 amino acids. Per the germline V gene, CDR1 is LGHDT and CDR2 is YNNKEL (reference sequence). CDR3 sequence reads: CASSQGLASHTGELFF. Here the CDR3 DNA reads TGTGCCAGCAGCCAAGGGCTAGCGTCGCACACCGGGGAGCTGTTTTTT.